This record looks at one TCR beta chain sequence and its context. This clone was seen a single time. Its antigen specificity is not known. The record has no base qualities; no much larger clone is one base away. The cohort comprised approximately 700 healthy bone marrow donors. At the time of sampling, all cohort members were nominally healthy, though unrecorded immune exposures were likely present. The donor was CMV seronegative and was included in the group of 352 seronegative cohort members. A peripheral blood sample was collected from each donor, and TCR beta sequencing was performed on peripheral blood mononuclear cells. The Qiagen DNeasy Blood Extraction Kit was used to extract genomic DNA from the blood cell samples. Libraries were prepared through the immunoSEQ multiplex PCR assay. For the multiplex PCR, a mixture combining 60 forward primers for TCR Vbeta segments and 13 reverse primers for TCR Jbeta segments was used. The CDR3 region of rearranged TCR beta genes was amplified from genomic DNA by a multiplex PCR assay. The Illumina HiSeq System was used to sequence the amplified TCR beta libraries as 87-base-pair reads. The original methods were these. A later analysis tallied 75 million to 95 million unique TCR beta chains across the 660 or so repertoires, and about 12 million of those chains were shared by two or more donors. To remove PCR and sequencing errors, raw reads were error-corrected and collapsed into unique sequences using a nearest-neighbor algorithm that merged closely related sequences. CDR3 sequences were aligned to IMGT reference sequences to assign V, D and J gene segments. For a sequence to be retained, a match of at least six nucleotides was required to both a V gene segment and a J gene segment. Rearrangements were called productive when the CDR3 lacked stop codons and stayed in frame with V and J; all others were non-productive. CDR3 was defined by IMGT convention, running from the second conserved V-encoded cysteine to the conserved J-encoded phenylalanine. The earlier analysis of 500 to 650 of the donors excluded any sequence lacking an unambiguous match to a single V gene segment. An earlier analysis of several hundred of the donors called V segments functional above 56.7% productive rearrangements and segregating when the between-donor standard deviation exceeded 5%. A statistical classification framework was developed to diagnose cytomegalovirus status using the catalog of TCR beta chain sequences. In a later analysis, TCR nucleotide sequences were compared against IMGT/GENE-DB human TR gene sequences so that V and J genes could be assigned. A later analysis assigned CDR3 sequences and most-parsimonious VDJ recombination scenarios with the TCRdist pipeline. In a later analysis, each TCR beta chain was defined by its CDR3 amino acid sequence together with its V-gene family, and reads without a unique V-gene family were excluded. To address suspected cross-contamination and a sequencing artifact, a later analysis removed over 500 highly shared, low-generation-probability nucleotide sequences. In a later analysis, a clonal expansion index was calculated for each public chain from normalized within-repertoire ranks of inferred template counts. In a later analysis, generation probabilities were computed using a VDJ recombination model fitted to out-of-frame rearrangements, and the results were checked against IGoR. A later analysis scored TCR-TCR, TCR-HLA and TCR-CMV co-occurrence with hypergeometric tests, applying a repertoire-size bias correction to TCR pairs. A later analysis estimated false discovery rates by permuting HLA or CMV assignments 20 times. A later analysis grouped co-occurring TCRs with DBSCAN, adding TCRdist sequence similarity when clustering within HLA-allele-positive subsets. Co-occurrence clustering excluded repertoires with fewer than 30,000 or more than 120,000 public chains, plus five with anomalous nucleotide sharing. This is the immuneACCESS table as TCRdb keeps it, with only in-frame sequences that have V and J called. A part of the clones is gone; compared with another copy, unresolved V genes explain less than half, and the rest is unexplained. V and J calls and clone size come straight from that table; D and trimming were deduced from the DNA. A total of around 250,000 clones appear in this sample, around nine tenths of them only once. The biggest ten clones account for about 1.7% of the sample.

From a lookup of the germline V gene (reference sequence), CDR1 and CDR2 are GTSNPN and SVGIG. Inclusive of the bounding cysteine and phenylalanine, the CDR3 is 12 residues long. Just the 36-base CDR3 DNA is kept, in frame starting at base 1. This entry belongs to a study of cytomegalovirus exposure and HLA in healthy donors (dated by TCRdb to about 2017). Background for the entire study: According to an earlier analysis of around 600 of the donors, 150 million to 200 million T cells yielded 120 million or so unique TCR beta sequences and less than 300 Gb of sequence data. An early release that covered 640 HLA-typed donors contained around 300 gigabases of sequencing data and tens of millions of unique TCR sequences. Among the 398 genotyped donors, more than 70% belonged to the genetic ancestry cluster associated with self-reported Caucasian donors. The aim of the study was to test whether cataloging public T cell receptors could identify signatures of past pathogen exposure. The study used immunosequencing to profile the T cell repertoires of several hundred subjects and linked those repertoires to cytomegalovirus serostatus. A separate validation cohort of roughly 120 different subjects was used in addition to the approximately 640-subject first cohort. To predict cytomegalovirus infection status, the study combined high-throughput TCR immunosequencing, statistical association of individual TCRs with disease status, and machine learning. To study patterns of TCR occurrence, a later analysis re-analyzed previously published TCR beta repertoires from around 660 donors and added high-resolution HLA genotyping. Rather than using new phenotypic data, the later analysis identified candidate immune exposures from TCR beta sequences and from how often those sequences occurred across donors. In an earlier analysis of a few hundred of the donors, high-throughput TCR beta sequencing was used to judge whether each TCR beta V gene segment behaved as functional or pseudogenic. Donor age, sex, ethnicity and CMV serostatus were compiled alongside the repertoire data. A later genetic analysis took genome-wide SNP genotypes for about 55% of the 666 donors and used that subset as a discovery cohort. Every repertoire in the discovery cohort had been generated on one and the same sequencing platform. HLA typing covered class I and class II loci at four-digit resolution. Typing coverage differed by locus: A, B, C, DRB1 and DQB1 were typed in roughly 629-630 donors, DQA1 in approximately 520, DPA1 in approximately 610, and DPB1 in 400 to 480. Roughly five DR-DQ haplotypes were handled as single units for association and clustering because linkage in the cohort was strong. Among about 400 genotyped donors of the cohort, an average of roughly 230,000 unique TCR beta nucleotide sequences was sequenced per donor, of which approximately 19% were non-productive.

Broad study findings and their caveats: A total of some 180 TCR beta chains were listed by the study as associated with cytomegalovirus. In a later analysis, HLA-associated TCR beta chains were found to be more clonally expanded and to have lower generation probabilities than equally common non-associated chains. In a later genetic analysis, fewer N-insertions in productive TCRs were reported among donors in an Asian-associated ancestry cluster than the roughly 700-donor mean. According to a later analysis, TCR association rates differed among HLA loci, with DRB1 alleles showing the most associated TCRs and HLA-C alleles showing the fewest. A further reported finding was that TCR beta sequences accurately predicted the HLA-A and HLA-B alleles for most subjects in the first cohort. When HLA alleles, especially DR and DQ, strongly co-occurred, TCR associations were difficult to assign to individual alleles. The earlier analysis of around 600 of the donors excluded some 15 rarely observed V segments, including chromosome 9 orphons, because counts were too low. In vitro tests confirmed that three of the cytomegalovirus-associated TCR beta chains recognize cytomegalovirus antigens. Most TCR sequences were seen in very few donors, while some public TCRs were found in many individuals. A later genetic analysis associated a missense DCLRE1C variant with V-gene and J-gene trimming of TCR beta chains, and an independent cohort replicated the association. Specific HLA alleles were associated with over 15,000 TCR beta sequences at a false discovery rate of 0.05 in a later analysis. CMV serostatus was the only immune exposure information available for the cohort. According to the authors, the approach could potentially be generalized to other disease states and immunological phenotypes. An earlier analysis of around 600 of the donors showed that most TCR beta V segments appeared in productive rearrangements either about 87% or about 30% of the time, which broadly matched IMGT annotations. In this cohort, only TCR beta chains were sequenced, and detectable features were limited by the absence of alpha or paired-chain data. The 87-base-pair reads could not distinguish some IMGT-functional V segments, including TRBV6-2 and TRBV6-3, so those segments were excluded. Because some donors lacked HLA typing at each locus, the association tests relied only on the typed subset. Linkage disequilibrium might explain the correlated functional status among segregating V segments, but an unknown experimental factor could not be excluded. A later analysis reported that several top co-occurrence clusters appeared linked to parvovirus B19, influenza, CMV and Epstein-Barr virus. The classifier was reported to diagnose cytomegalovirus status with high specificity and sensitivity in both the original and validation cohorts. Most CMV-associated TCR beta chains appeared to be HLA-restricted in a later analysis, and the HLA associations seemed to be driven largely by CMV exposure. The presence/absence analyses assumed that sequencing depth was roughly uniform across donors, and that assumption may not be true. The sequencing pipeline was judged likely to have produced a cluster of highly shared sequence variants as a technical artifact.

Material: PBMCs. The rearrangement joined TRBV30 to TRBJ2-6, with the D gene not clear enough to name. The TCR sequence derives from a girl aged 2 to 10 in good health and CMV-seronegative. The DNA reads as follows: TGTGCGCGGCAGTCTGGGGCCAACGTCCTGACTTTC. It codes for CARQSGANVLTF. The full variable domain, completed from the reference TRBV30 and TRBJ2-6 proteins outside the CDR3, reads SQTIHQWPATLVQPVGSPLSLECTVEGTSNPNLYWYRQAAGRGLQLLFYSVGIGQISSEVPQNLSASRPQDRQFILSSKKLLLSDSGFYLCARQSGANVLTFGAGSRLTVL.